Listed below are T cell receptor beta chains from one sample, sequenced in a study of shared T cell receptors in the human thymus. This table comes from immunoSEQ multiplex PCR, and its TCRdb copy is limited to in-frame clones, with some not included. The data show about 380,000 clones, 85% to 95% seen once. The sample was thymocytes. The receptors were sampled from a human donor. The conserved cysteine and the conserved F or W are not part of the CDR3 here. Size is stated for part of the rows, as once, few or many counts, or as a class when the clone is expanded.

>14|TRBJ2-7|once|TRBV15
ATSREREVAAYEQY
>14|TRBJ2-3|.|TRBV14
ASSQENSGEADTQY
>15|TRBJ2-6|.|TRBV27
ASSLGAALSGANVLT
>8|TRBJ1-1|.|TRBV28
ASSRTEAF
>17|TRBJ2-1|.|TRBV28
ASSLYGLLRDRPNNEQF
>14|TRBJ1-6|.|TRBV9
ASSPSPTAHNSPLH
>11|TRBJ2-2|.|TRBV6-1
ASKGGVPGELF
>15|TRBJ1-1|.|TRBV28
ASSPGEGVGGNTEAF
>15|TRBJ1-5|.|TRBV5-6
ASSLYPGGYSNQPQH
>18|TRBJ2-2|.|TRBV4-2
ASSPLRGTSGKSNTGELF
>18|TRBJ1-2|.|TRBV28
ASSFHGASGAAGGHYGYT
>15|TRBJ2-1|.|TRBV27
ASSSQREGSSYNEQF
>12|TRBJ2-5|.|TRBV9
ASSVGSNQETQY
>13|TRBJ2-7|once|TRBV19
ASSIKGRPSYEQY
>11|TRBJ2-7|.|TRBV28
ASSWDRVHEQY
>12|TRBJ1-1|.|TRBV5-1
ASSRTGPNTEAF
>12|TRBJ2-1|.|TRBV27
ASRLAGLYNEQF
>12|TRBJ2-1|.|TRBV7-9
ASSLAIPRDEQF
>15|TRBJ2-7|.|TRBV5-1
ASSLVFGLAGSYEQY
>13|TRBJ1-1|.|TRBV2
ASSEGAVMNTEAF
>11|TRBJ1-2|.|TRBV6-1
ASSEDMGNGYT
>15|TRBJ2-7|few|TRBV28
ASSFRTGGDRAHEQY
>12|TRBJ2-3|.|TRBV7-3
ASSFHRGTDTQY
>13|TRBJ2-1|once|TRBV9
ASSPTGESYNEQF
>13|TRBJ2-7|.|TRBV27
ASSPPQAPGGEQY
>13|TRBJ1-5|.|TRBV28
ASSPGTGTNQPQH
>12|TRBJ2-7|.|TRBV28
ASSPRDGGYEQY
>12|TRBJ2-7|.|TRBV6-5
ASRTGTGRGEQY